This is a list of T cell receptor beta chains from one sample in a study of cytomegalovirus exposure and HLA in healthy donors. Method: immunoSEQ multiplex PCR; TCRdb's copy keeps in-frame clones and lacks some. The sample includes 100,000 to 150,000 clones, roughly three quarters of them seen just once. The sample was PBMCs. The source of these receptors is a woman in her thirties or forties in good health and CMV-seronegative. The CDR3 runs from the conserved cysteine through the conserved F or W. A D gene is named only where the DNA matches it firmly. Size is omitted from some rows. Given values are once, few, many or a class for expanded clones.

j_call clone_size v_call d_call cdr3_nt cdr3_aa
TRBJ2-1 - TRBV15 - TGTGCCACCAGCAGAGACCGGGGTTTCAATGAGCAGTTCTTC CATSRDRGFNEQFF
TRBJ2-1 - TRBV9 - TGTGCCAGCAGCGTACTAGCGAATAACTACAATGAGCAGTTCTTC CASSVLANNYNEQFF
TRBJ1-1 - TRBV5-4 - TGTGCCAGCGGACAGCTTTCTTTTGACACTGAAGCTTTCTTT CASGQLSFDTEAFF
TRBJ2-3 once TRBV18 - TGTGCCAGCTCACCCGGCGGCGGGTTAAGCACAGATACGCAGTATTTT CASSPGGGLSTDTQYF
TRBJ1-5 - TRBV7-9 TRBD1 TGTGCCAGCAGCGCCCGACAGGGGGGTCAGCCCCAGCATTTT CASSARQGGQPQHF
TRBJ2-7 - TRBV2 - TGTGCCAGCATACAACAGGGTTCCTACGAGCAGTACTTC CASIQQGSYEQYF
TRBJ2-2 - TRBV11-2 TRBD2 TGTGCCAGCCAGGGACTAGCCGGTACCGGGGAGCTGTTTTTT CASQGLAGTGELFF
TRBJ2-7 - TRBV4-2 TRBD1 TGTGCCAGCAGCCAAGATAGGTTGGCAGGGGGCCGAGAGCAGTACTTC CASSQDRLAGGREQYF
TRBJ1-5 - TRBV18 - TGTGCCAGCTCAGCAGGGAGGGATCAGCCCCAGCATTTT CASSAGRDQPQHF
TRBJ2-3 - TRBV30 - TGTGCCTGGAGTGGCGGGACTCCGTTATTT CAWSGGTPLF
TRBJ1-2 - TRBV4-1 - TGCGCCAGCAGCCAAGGCCCTGGAGGCAGGGAGGACTATGGCTACACCTTC CASSQGPGGREDYGYTF
TRBJ1-1 - TRBV4-1 - TGCGCCAGCAGCCAAGACAAGAACACTGAAGCTTTCTTT CASSQDKNTEAFF
TRBJ1-4 - TRBV6-1 - TGTGCCAGCGTTCAGGGGTTTAAGGAAAAACTGTTTTTT CASVQGFKEKLFF
TRBJ1-2 few TRBV6-5 TRBD1 TGTGCCAGCAGTTGGGGACAGGGCGGTGGCTACACCTTC CASSWGQGGGYTF
TRBJ2-1 - TRBV19 - TGTGCCAGTAGTATACTCAGCGGTGAGCAGTTCTTC CASSILSGEQFF
TRBJ1-2 few TRBV27 - TGTGCCAGCAGTTTTGCGGGGGGGGGCTACACCTTC CASSFAGGGYTF
TRBJ1-2 - TRBV11-2 TRBD1 TGTGCCAGCAGCTCGTCAGACAGGGGCAACTATGGCTACACCTTC CASSSSDRGNYGYTF
TRBJ2-7 - TRBV23-1 - TGCGCCAGCAGTCAATTCGAGCGGGTCGAGCAGTACTTC CASSQFERVEQYF
TRBJ2-5 - TRBV5-4 - TGTGCCAGCAGCTTGACTGTGAGGGGGGGGCAAGAGACCCAGTACTTC CASSLTVRGGQETQYF
TRBJ1-6 - TRBV28 TRBD1 TGTGCCAGCAGGAGAGGACAGGGAAATTCACCCCTCCACTTT CASRRGQGNSPLHF
TRBJ1-5 - TRBV7-9 TRBD1 TGTGCCAGCAGCTTAACACAGGGGCATTATAGCAATCAGCCCCAGCATTTT CASSLTQGHYSNQPQHF
TRBJ2-1 - TRBV5-1 - TGCGCCAGCAGCTTTTCGGGGGATGAGCAGTTCTTC CASSFSGDEQFF
TRBJ2-5 - TRBV7-6 - TGTGCCAGCAGCTCTCAGGGGCTCCTCTCGACCCAGTACTTC CASSSQGLLSTQYF
TRBJ2-5 - TRBV25-1 - TGTGCCAGCAACTCAGAGGAGGGAGGCGGGCAAGAGACCCAGTACTTC CASNSEEGGGQETQYF
TRBJ2-7 - TRBV30 TRBD1 TGTGCCTGGAGTATCCCCGGGACAGCCGCCCAGTACTTC CAWSIPGTAAQYF
TRBJ2-5 - TRBV5-1 TRBD2 TGCGCCAGCAGCACCGGGGGAGCGGGGGGCCTCAGGCAGTACTTC CASSTGGAGGLRQYF
TRBJ2-7 - TRBV15 - TGTGCCACTTCAACCGGGACTTTGGACGCAGAGCAGTACTTC CATSTGTLDAEQYF
TRBJ2-3 - TRBV5-1 TRBD1 TGCGCAGGGACAGGGGGTTTCACAGATACGCAGTATTTT CAGTGGFTDTQYF
TRBJ2-5 few TRBV5-3 TRBD1 TGTGCCAGAAGCTGCCCCGGGACAGGGTGCCACCAAGAGACCCAGTACTTC CARSCPGTGCHQETQYF
TRBJ2-3 - TRBV14 - TGTGCCAGCAGCCTTCCCGGCGGGGTACGCACAGATACGCAGTATTTT CASSLPGGVRTDTQYF
TRBJ2-5 - TRBV5-1 TRBD2 TGCGCCAGCAGCCTGACTAGCGGGGAGACCCAGTACTTC CASSLTSGETQYF